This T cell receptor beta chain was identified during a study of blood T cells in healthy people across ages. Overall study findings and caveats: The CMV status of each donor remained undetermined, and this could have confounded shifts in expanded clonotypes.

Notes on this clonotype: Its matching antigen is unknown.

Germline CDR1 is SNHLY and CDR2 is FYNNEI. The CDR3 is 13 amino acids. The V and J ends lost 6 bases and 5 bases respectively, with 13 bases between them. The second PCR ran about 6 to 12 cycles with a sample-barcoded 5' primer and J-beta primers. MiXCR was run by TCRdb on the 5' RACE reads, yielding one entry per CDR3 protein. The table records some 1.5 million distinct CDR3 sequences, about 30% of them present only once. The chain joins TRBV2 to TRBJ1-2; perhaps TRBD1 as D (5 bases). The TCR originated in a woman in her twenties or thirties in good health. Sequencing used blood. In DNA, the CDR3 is TGTGCCAGCAGGGTTCAGGGTGAATATGGCTACACCTTC. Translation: CASRVQGEYGYTF.